This TCR beta chain appears in the sequencing data of a study of blood T cells in healthy people across ages. Overall study context: Template switching picked up about one barcoded beta molecule for each two T cells. Study observations and caveats: Both naive CD4+ cell counts and diversity were greater in long-lived donors than in aged donors. A strong correlation between TCR beta diversity and naive T cell percentage was seen.

Germline V gives CDR1 MGHDK, CDR2 SYGVNS. This CDR3 region has 14 residues. Germline trimming cut 2 bases from V and 8 bases from J; bases unmatched to any gene: 5. With respect to this clonotype: Its cognate antigen is unknown.

Together with a sample-barcoded 5' primer, a J-beta primer mix was included in a second PCR lasting about 6 to 11 cycles. TCRdb independently ran MiXCR on the 5' RACE reads; one entry per CDR3 protein. The sample includes 1.5 million or so distinct CDR3 sequences, 42% seen only once; the top ten take approximately 7.9%. The TCR sequence derives from a woman younger than 30 in good health. Source material: blood. The chain couples TRBV25-1 to TRBJ1-2; 10 positions agree with TRBD1. In nucleotides, the CDR3 is TGTGCCAGCAGTGAAGGGACAGGGGCTAGGGGCTACACCTTC. It translates to CASSEGTGARGYTF.